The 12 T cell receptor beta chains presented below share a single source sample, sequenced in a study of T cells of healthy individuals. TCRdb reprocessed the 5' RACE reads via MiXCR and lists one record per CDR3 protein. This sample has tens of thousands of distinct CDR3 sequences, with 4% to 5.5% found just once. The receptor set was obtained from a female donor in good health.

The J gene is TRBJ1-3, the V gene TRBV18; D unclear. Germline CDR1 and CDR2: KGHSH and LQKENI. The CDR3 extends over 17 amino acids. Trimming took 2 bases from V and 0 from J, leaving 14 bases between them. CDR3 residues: CASSPIAKGGSGNTIYF. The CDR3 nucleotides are TGTGCCAGCTCACCAATCGCCAAGGGAGGCTCTGGAAACACCATATATTTT.

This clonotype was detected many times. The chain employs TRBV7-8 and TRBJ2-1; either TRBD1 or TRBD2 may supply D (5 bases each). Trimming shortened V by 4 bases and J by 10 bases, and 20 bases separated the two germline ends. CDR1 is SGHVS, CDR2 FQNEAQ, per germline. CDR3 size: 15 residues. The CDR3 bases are TGTGCCAGCAGCTACCGACGGGACCGACCCGAGGAGCAGTTCTTC. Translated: CASSYRRDRPEEQFF.

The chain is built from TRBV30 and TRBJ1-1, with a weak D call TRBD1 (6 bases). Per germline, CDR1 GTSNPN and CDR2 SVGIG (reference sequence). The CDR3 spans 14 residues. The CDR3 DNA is TGTGCTCTGCGGGGAGGGACAAGAAACACTGAAGCTTTCTTT. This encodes CALRGGTRNTEAFF.

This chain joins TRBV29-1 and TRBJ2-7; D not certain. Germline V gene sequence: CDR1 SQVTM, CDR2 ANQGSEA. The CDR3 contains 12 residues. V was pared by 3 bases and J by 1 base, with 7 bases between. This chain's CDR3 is CSVDTASYEQYF. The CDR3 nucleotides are TGCAGCGTTGATACCGCATCCTACGAGCAGTACTTC.

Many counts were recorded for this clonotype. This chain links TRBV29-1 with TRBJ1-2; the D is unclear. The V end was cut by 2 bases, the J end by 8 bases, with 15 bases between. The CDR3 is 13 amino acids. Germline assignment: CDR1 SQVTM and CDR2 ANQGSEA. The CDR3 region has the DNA TGCAGCGTTGAACAGTACACGACCGGCGGCTACACCTTC. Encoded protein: CSVEQYTTGGYTF.

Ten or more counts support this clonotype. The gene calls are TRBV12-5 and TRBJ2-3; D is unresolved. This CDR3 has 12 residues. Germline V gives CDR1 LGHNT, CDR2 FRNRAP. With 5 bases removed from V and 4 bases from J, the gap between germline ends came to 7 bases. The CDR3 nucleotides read TGTGCTAGTGGTCCCCCTCCAGATACGCAGTATTTT. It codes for CASGPPPDTQYF.

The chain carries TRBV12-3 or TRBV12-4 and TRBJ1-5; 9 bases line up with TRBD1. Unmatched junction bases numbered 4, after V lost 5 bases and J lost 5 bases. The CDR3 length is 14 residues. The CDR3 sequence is CASSQTGGYQPQHF. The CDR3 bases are TGTGCCAGCAGTCAGACAGGGGGATATCAGCCCCAGCATTTT.

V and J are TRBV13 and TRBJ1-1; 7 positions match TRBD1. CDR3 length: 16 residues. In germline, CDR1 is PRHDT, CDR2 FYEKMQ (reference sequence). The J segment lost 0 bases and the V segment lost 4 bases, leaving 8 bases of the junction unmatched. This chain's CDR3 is CASSSTGSSMNTEAFF. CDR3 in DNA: TGTGCCAGCAGCTCGACAGGGAGCAGCATGAACACTGAAGCTTTCTTT.

This CDR3 reads CASSTHLRDKDGYTF. For the CDR3, the DNA is TGCGCCAGCAGCACGCATCTCCGGGACAAAGATGGCTACACCTTC. The chain couples TRBV5-1 to TRBJ1-2; tentative D call: TRBD1 (6 bases). Trimming left V 4 bases short and J 6 bases short, with 19 bases between. This CDR3 has 15 amino acids. Looked up from germline, CDR1 is SGHRS and CDR2 is YFSETQ. The full variable domain, rest sourced from reference TRBV5-1 and TRBJ1-2, is KAGVTQTPRYLIKTRGQQVTLSCSPISGHRSVSWYQQTPGQGLQFLFEYFSETQRNKGNFPGRFSGRQFSNSRSEMNVSTLELGDSALYLCASSTHLRDKDGYTFGSGTRLTVV.

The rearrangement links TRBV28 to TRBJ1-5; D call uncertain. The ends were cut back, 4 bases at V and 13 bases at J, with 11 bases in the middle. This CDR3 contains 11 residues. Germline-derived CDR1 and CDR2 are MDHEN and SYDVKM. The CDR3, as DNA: TGTGCCAGCAGTTCCACCTCGGCTCAGCATTTT. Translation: CASSSTSAQHF.

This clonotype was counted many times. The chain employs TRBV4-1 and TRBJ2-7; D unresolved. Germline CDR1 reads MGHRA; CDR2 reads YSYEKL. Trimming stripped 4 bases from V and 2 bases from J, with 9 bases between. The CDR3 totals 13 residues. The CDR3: CASSPTLAYEQYF. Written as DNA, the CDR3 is TGCGCCAGCAGCCCTACCCTCGCCTACGAGCAGTACTTC.

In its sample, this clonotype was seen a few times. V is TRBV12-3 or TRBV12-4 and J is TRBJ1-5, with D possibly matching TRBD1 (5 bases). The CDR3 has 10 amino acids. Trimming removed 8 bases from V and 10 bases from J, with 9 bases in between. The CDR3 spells CASGGRPQHF. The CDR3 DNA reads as TGTGCCAGCGGGGGACGACCCCAGCATTTT.